A single sample gave rise to the 4 T cell receptor beta chains below, sequenced in a study of CD8 T cells in Susac syndrome. RNA amounts of roughly 0.45 to 1 ug underwent reverse transcription with random hexamers. Via MiXCR, TCRdb re-called the immunoSEQ multiplex PCR reads, giving one row per CDR3 protein. The sample consists of about 140,000 distinct CDR3 sequences, about 94% of them appearing once. The sequenced sample consisted of CD4+ T cells from PBMCs. The receptors were gathered from a human donor with Susac syndrome.

The chain combines TRBV4-1 with TRBJ2-3; TRBD2 matches at 11 bases. The junction had 9 bases not matched to a gene; V was cut back by 2 bases and J by 8 bases. Germline CDR1 and CDR2: MGHRA and YSYEKL. This CDR3 has 16 residues. In nucleotides, the CDR3 is TGCGCCAGCAGCCAACCTACTAGCGGGAGAGGTCGTACGCAGTATTTT. It yields the protein CASSQPTSGRGRTQYF.

This clonotype appeared a single time. The chain recombines TRBV6-4 with TRBJ1-2, with 8 positions matching TRBD1. J lost 1 base, V lost 6 bases, and 7 bases had no gene match. This CDR3 region has 15 residues. Germline V gives CDR1 MRHNA, CDR2 SNTAGT. In nucleotides, the CDR3 is TGTGCCAGCAGGCCACGGACAGGGCTTAACTATGGCTACACCTTC. The encoded protein is CASRPRTGLNYGYTF.

The rearrangement joins TRBV28 to TRBJ2-7; D unclear. The CDR3 spans 12 residues. Germline loops: CDR1 MDHEN, CDR2 SYDVKM. CDR3 in DNA: TGTGTATCTGGGCCGGCCCCCTACGAGCAGTACTTC. This gives the protein CVSGPAPYEQYF.

The chain has TRBV24-1 and TRBJ2-1; TRBD2 aligns across 8 bases. Germline V lookup: CDR1 KGHDR, CDR2 SFDVKD. This CDR3 spans 16 amino acids. V was clipped by 4 bases and J by 1 base; unmatched bases: 5. Here the CDR3 reads CATSDPLADSYNEQFF. In DNA form, the CDR3 reads TGTGCCACCAGTGACCCACTAGCGGATTCCTACAATGAGCAGTTCTTC.